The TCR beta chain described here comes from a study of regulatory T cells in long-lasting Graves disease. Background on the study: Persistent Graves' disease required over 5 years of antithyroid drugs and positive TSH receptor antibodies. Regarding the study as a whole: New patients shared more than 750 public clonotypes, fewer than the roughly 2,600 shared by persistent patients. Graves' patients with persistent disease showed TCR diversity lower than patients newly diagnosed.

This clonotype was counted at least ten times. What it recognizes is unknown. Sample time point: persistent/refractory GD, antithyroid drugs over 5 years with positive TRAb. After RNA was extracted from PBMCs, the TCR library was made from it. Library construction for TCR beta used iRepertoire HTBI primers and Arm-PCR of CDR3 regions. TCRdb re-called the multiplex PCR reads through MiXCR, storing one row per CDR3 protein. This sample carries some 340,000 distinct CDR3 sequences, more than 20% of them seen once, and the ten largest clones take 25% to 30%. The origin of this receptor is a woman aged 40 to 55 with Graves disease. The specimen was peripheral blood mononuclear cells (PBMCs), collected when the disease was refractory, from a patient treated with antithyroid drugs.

The CDR3 region is CASSFLLAELSYEQYF. In DNA, the CDR3 is TGTGCCAGCAGTTTTCTGTTAGCGGAGCTCTCCTACGAGCAGTACTTC. This rearrangement joins TRBV28 to TRBJ2-7; TRBD2 might be the D (6 bases). Germline V gene sequence: CDR1 MDHEN, CDR2 SYDVKM. The CDR3 has 16 residues. V dropped 3 bases and J dropped 0 bases, with 15 bases sitting between them.